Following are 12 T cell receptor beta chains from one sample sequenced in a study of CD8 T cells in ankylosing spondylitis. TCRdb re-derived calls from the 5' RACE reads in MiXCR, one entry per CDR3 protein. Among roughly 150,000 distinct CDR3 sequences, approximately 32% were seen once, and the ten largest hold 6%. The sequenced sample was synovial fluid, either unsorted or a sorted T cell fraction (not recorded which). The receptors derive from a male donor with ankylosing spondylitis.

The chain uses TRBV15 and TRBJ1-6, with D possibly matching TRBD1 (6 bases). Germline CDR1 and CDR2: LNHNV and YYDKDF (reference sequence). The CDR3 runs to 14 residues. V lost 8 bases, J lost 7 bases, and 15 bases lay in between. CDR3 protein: CATGGNGLNSPLHF. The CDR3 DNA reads TGTGCCACCGGGGGCAATGGCCTGAATTCACCCCTCCACTTT.

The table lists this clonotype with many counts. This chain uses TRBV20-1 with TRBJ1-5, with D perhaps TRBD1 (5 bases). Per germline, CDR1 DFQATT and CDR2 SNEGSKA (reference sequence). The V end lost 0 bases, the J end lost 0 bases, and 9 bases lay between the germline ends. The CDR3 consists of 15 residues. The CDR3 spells CSARDWGVSNQPQHF. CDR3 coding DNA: TGCAGTGCTAGAGATTGGGGGGTTAGCAATCAGCCCCAGCATTTT.

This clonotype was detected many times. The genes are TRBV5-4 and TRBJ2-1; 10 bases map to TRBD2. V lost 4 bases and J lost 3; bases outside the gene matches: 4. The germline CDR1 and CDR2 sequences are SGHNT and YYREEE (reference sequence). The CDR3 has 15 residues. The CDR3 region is CASSQRTSGYNEQFF. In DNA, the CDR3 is TGTGCCAGCAGCCAAAGGACTAGCGGCTACAATGAGCAGTTCTTC.

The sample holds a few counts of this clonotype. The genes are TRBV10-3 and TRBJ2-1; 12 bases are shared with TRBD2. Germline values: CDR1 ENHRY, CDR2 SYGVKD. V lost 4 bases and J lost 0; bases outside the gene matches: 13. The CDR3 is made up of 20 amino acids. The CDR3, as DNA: TGTGCCATCAGTGCGTTAGGACTAGCGGGAATGGGGGGCTCCTACAATGAGCAGTTCTTC. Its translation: CAISALGLAGMGGSYNEQFF.

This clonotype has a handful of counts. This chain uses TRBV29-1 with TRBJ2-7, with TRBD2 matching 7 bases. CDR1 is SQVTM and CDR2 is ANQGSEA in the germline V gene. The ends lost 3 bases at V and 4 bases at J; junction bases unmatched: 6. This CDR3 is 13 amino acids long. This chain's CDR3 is CSVEDREGYEQYF. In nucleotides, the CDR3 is TGCAGCGTTGAGGATAGGGAGGGGTACGAGCAGTACTTC.

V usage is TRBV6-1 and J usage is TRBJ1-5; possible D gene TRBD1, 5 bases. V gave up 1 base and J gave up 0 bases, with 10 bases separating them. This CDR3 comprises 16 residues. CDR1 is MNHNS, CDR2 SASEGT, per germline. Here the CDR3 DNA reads TGTGCCAGCAGTGAAGGGGGCAGCCCTAGCAATCAGCCCCAGCATTTT. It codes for CASSEGGSPSNQPQHF.

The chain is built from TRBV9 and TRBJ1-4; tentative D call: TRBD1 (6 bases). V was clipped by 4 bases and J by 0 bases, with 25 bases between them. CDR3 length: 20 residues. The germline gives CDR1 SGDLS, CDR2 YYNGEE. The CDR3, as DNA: TGTGCCAGCAGCACACCGCGGTTCGACAGGCGACCTACAACTAATGAAAAACTGTTTTTT. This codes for CASSTPRFDRRPTTNEKLFF.

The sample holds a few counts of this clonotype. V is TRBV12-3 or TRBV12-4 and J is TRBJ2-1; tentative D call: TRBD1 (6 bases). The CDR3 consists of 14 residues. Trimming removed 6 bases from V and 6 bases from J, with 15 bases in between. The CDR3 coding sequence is TGTGCCAGCAGCTCTACCAGGGGCCCCAATGAGCAGTTCTTC. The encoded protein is CASSSTRGPNEQFF.

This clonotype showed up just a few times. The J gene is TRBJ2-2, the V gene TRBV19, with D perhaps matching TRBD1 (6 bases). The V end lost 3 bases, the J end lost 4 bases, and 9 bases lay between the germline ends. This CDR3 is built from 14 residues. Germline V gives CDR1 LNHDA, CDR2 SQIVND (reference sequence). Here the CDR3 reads CASSIMGATGELFF. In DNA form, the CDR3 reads TGTGCCAGTAGTATTATGGGGGCCACCGGGGAGCTGTTTTTT.

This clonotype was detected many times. The CDR3 DNA is TGTGCCAGCAGCTTGAGGCCTAGCGGGAGCCATGAGCAGTTCTTC. It specifies CASSLRPSGSHEQFF. The rearrangement joins TRBV11-3 to TRBJ2-1; 10 positions agree with TRBD2. There are 15 residues in the CDR3. Germline CDR1 SGHNT, CDR2 YENEEA. The V segment lost 3 bases and the J segment 8 bases; nucleotides outside the gene matches: 7.

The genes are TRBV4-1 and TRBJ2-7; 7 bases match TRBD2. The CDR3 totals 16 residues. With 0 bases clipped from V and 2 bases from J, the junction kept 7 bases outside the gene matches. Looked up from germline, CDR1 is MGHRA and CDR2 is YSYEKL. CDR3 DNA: TGCGCCAGCAGCCAAGATGGACTAGGGAAAACCTACGAGCAGTACTTC. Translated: CASSQDGLGKTYEQYF.

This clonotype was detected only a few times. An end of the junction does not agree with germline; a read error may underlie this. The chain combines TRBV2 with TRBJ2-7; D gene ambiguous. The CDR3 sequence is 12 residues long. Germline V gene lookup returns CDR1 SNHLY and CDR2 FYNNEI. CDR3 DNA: TGTGCCAGCAGCGAAGAGTCCTACGAGCAGTACTTC. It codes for CASSEESYEQYF.